The TCR beta chain under discussion was sequenced for a study of blood T cell repertoires in COVID-19. The overall study: Collection of acute and convalescent COVID-19 samples took place in the United States, Italy and Spain.

Germline CDR1 and CDR2: SGHAT and FQNNGV. This CDR3 region has 15 residues. Regarding this clone: The germline gene is not matched at one end of the junction; a read error may be the cause.

The authors' processing: Nucleated cell number was recorded as an estimate derived from reference gene primer amplification. Using immunoSEQ multiplex PCR, the repertoire was profiled, and TCRdb retains in-frame clones only, with some absent. V and J calls and clone size are copied from that table; D and trimming were computed from the DNA. The sample records a few hundred thousand clones, about 82% being singletons. The chain recombines TRBV11-2 with TRBJ2-1; the match to TRBD2 covers 16 bases. The origin of this receptor is an elderly woman with acute or convalescent COVID-19. Sequencing was performed on peripheral blood. The CDR3: CASTPYAGTSGGALF. CDR3 bases: TGTGCCAGCACCCCATACGCCGGGACTAGCGGGGGGGCCCTCTTC.